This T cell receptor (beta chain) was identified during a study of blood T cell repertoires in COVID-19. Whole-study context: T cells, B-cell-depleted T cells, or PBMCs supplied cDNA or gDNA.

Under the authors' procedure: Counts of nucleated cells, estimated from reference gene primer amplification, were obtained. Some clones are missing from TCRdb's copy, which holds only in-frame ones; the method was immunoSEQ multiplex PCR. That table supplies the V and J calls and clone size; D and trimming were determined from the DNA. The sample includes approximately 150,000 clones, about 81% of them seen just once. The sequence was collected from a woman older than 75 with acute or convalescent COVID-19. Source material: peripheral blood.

The DNA for the CDR3 is TGTGCCAGCAGCGTACGTAGCGGGAACTATGAGCAGTTCTTC. Translation gives CASSVRSGNYEQFF. The chain couples TRBV9 to TRBJ2-1; TRBD2 agrees at 8 bases. V lost 1 base to trimming and J lost 8 bases; unmatched junction nucleotides: 5. Germline assignment: CDR1 SGDLS and CDR2 YYNGEE. The CDR3 length is 14 residues.